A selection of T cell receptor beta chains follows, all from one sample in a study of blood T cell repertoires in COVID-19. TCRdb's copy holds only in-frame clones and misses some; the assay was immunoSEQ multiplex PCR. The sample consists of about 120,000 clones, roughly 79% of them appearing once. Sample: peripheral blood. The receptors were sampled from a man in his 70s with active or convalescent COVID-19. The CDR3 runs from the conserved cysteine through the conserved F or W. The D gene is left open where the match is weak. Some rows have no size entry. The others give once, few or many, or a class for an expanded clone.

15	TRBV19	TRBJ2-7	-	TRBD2	TGTGCCAGTAACTCGGCCAGCGGGGGATCCTACGAGCAGTACTTC	CASNSASGGSYEQYF
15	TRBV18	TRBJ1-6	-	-	TGTGCCAGCTCAGGAAGACAGGATCGCAGTTCACCCCTCCACTTT	CASSGRQDRSSPLHF
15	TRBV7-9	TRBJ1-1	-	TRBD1	TGTGCCAGCAGCTTAGGACAGGGGGCAAACACTGAAGCTTTCTTT	CASSLGQGANTEAFF
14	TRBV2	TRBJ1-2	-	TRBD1	TGTGCCAGCAGTGAGGACAGGGGCTCCTATGGCTACACCTTC	CASSEDRGSYGYTF
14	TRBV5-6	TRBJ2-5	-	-	TGTGCCAGCAGCCTGACAGTAAACCAAGAGACCCAGTACTTC	CASSLTVNQETQYF
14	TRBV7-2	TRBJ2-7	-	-	TGTGCCAGCAGCCAGAACGGGGTTTTGGGGGAGCAGTACTTC	CASSQNGVLGEQYF
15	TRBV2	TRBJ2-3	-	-	TGTGCCAGCAGTGGGCAGGGGACGACCACAGATACGCAGTATTTT	CASSGQGTTTDTQYF
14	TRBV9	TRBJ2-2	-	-	TGTGCCAGCAGCGTTCGGCAGGACACCGGGGAGCTGTTTTTT	CASSVRQDTGELFF
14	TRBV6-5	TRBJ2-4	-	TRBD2	TGTGCCAGCAGGGCCTATAGCGGGGAAAACATTCAGTACTTC	CASRAYSGENIQYF
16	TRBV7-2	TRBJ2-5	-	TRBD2	TGTGCCAGCAGCTTAGGGGGGGGTTGGAGCCAAGAGACCCAGTACTTC	CASSLGGGWSQETQYF
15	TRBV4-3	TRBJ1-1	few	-	TGCGCCAGCAGCCAAGAATACGCAGGTAACACTGAAGCTTTCTTT	CASSQEYAGNTEAFF
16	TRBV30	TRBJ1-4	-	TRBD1	TGTGCCTGGAGTACAGACAGGGATGGAACTAATGAAAAACTGTTTTTT	CAWSTDRDGTNEKLFF
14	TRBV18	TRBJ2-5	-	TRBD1	TGTGCCAGCTCACCGAGGACAGGGGAGGAGACCCAGTACTTC	CASSPRTGEETQYF
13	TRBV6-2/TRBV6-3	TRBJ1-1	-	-	TGTGCCAGCAGTGGGGAGATGAACACTGAAGCTTTCTTT	CASSGEMNTEAFF
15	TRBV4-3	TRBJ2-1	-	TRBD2	TGCGCCAGCAGCCAAGATCCGAGACTAGCGGGGGGGAAGTTCTTC	CASSQDPRLAGGKFF
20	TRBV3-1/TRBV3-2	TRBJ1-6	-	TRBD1	TGTGCCAGCAGCAACCCCCGGGGACAGGAAAGACGCCCCTATAATTCACCCCTCCACTTT	CASSNPRGQERRPYNSPLHF
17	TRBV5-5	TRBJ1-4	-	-	TGTGCCAGCAGCTTGGCCTCTGCAGAAATAATGAATGAAAAACTGTTTTTT	CASSLASAEIMNEKLFF
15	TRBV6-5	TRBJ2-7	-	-	TGTGCCAGTGGTGAGTTGAGTTGGGCGTCCTACGAGCAGTACTTC	CASGELSWASYEQYF
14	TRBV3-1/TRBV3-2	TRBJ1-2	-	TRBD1	TGTGCCAGCAGCCATTTCGGACAGGGTGGTGGCTACACCTTC	CASSHFGQGGGYTF
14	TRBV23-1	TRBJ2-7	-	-	TGCGCCAGCCACAGGGGGGGGGTAAACTACGAGCAGTACTTC	CASHRGGVNYEQYF
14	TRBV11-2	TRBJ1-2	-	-	TGTGCCAGCAGCTTAGGTCCCAGTTACAATGGCTACACCTTC	CASSLGPSYNGYTF
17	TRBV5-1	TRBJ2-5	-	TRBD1	TGCGCCAGCAGCTTGACATCGGGACAGGGGGCGCAAGAGACCCAGTACTTC	CASSLTSGQGAQETQYF
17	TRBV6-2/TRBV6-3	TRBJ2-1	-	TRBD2	TGTGCCAGCAGTTACCCCTCTCTAGCGGGATCCTACAATGAGCAGTTCTTC	CASSYPSLAGSYNEQFF
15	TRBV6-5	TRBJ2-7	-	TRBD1	TGTGCCAGCATCTCACCGGGACAGGGGGCCTCCGAGCAGTACTTC	CASISPGQGASEQYF
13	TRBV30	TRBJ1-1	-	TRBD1	TGTGCCACAAAGGGACAGGTCAACACTGAAGCTTTCTTT	CATKGQVNTEAFF
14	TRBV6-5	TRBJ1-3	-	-	TGTGCCAGCAGTTACGAGGGGGCTGGAAACACCATATATTTT	CASSYEGAGNTIYF
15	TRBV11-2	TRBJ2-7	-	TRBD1	TGTGCCAGCAGCTTTGGACAGGGTCCTTACTACGAGCAGTACTTC	CASSFGQGPYYEQYF
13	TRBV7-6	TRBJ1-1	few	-	TGTGCCAGCAGCTCGATAGGGGACACTGAAGCTTTCTTT	CASSSIGDTEAFF
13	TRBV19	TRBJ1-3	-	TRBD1	TGTGCCAGTAGCGACAGGGACGGAAACACCATATATTTT	CASSDRDGNTIYF
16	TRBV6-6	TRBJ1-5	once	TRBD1	TGTGCCAGCAGCCGGGGACAGGGATATAGCAATCAGCCCCAGCATTTT	CASSRGQGYSNQPQHF
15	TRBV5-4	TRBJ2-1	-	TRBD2	TGTGCCAGCAGGTCGGGACTAGCGGGAAGATATGAGCAGTTCTTC	CASRSGLAGRYEQFF
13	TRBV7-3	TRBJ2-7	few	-	TGTGCCAGCAGCTTAACCGTCCTAGACGAGCAGTACTTC	CASSLTVLDEQYF
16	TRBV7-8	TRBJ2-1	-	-	TGTGCCAGCAGCTTCCCACTAGTTGGGTCCTACAATGAGCAGTTCTTC	CASSFPLVGSYNEQFF
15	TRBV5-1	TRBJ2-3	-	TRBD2	TGCGCCAGCAGCTTTAGCGGGAGGGCCCCAGATACGCAGTATTTT	CASSFSGRAPDTQYF
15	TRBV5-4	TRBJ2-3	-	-	TGTGCCAGCAGCTTGGGACACCTGGGACTAGATACGCAGTATTTT	CASSLGHLGLDTQYF